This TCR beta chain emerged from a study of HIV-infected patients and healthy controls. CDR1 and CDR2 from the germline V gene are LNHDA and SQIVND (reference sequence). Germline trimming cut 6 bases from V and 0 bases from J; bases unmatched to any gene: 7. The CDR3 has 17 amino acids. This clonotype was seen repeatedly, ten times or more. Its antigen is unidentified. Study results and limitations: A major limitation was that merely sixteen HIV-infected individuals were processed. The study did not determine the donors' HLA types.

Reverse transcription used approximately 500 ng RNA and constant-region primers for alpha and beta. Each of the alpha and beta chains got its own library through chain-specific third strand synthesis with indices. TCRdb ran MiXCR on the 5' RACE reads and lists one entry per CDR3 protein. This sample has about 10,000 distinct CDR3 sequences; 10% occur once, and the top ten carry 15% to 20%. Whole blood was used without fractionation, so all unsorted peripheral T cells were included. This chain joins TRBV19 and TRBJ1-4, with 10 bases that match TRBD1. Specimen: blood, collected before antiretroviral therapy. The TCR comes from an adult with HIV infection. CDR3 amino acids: CASRPRDRGATNEKLFF. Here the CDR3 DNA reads TGTGCCAGTAGACCCCGGGACAGGGGAGCAACTAATGAAAAACTGTTTTTT.